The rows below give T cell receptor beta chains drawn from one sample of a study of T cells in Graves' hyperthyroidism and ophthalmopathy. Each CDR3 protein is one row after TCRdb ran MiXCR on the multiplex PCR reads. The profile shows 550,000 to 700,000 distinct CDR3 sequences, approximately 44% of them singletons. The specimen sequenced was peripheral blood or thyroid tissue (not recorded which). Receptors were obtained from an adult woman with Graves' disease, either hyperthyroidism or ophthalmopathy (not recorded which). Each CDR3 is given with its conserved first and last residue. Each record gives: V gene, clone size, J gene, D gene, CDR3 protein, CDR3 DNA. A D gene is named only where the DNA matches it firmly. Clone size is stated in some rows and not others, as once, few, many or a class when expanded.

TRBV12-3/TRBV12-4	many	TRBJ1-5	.	CASSWGGGGSNQPQHF	TGTGCCAGCAGTTGGGGTGGAGGGGGAAGCAATCAGCCCCAGCATTTT
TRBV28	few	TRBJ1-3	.	CASSYGYREAGNTIYF	TGTGCCAGCAGTTACGGTTATAGGGAGGCTGGAAACACCATATATTTT
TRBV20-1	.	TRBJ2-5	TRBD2	CSARMGLADKLEETQYF	TGCAGTGCTAGAATGGGACTAGCGGACAAACTCGAAGAGACCCAGTACTTC
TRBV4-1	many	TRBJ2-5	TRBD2	CASSPPLAGVGETQYF	TGCGCCAGCAGCCCCCCTCTAGCGGGAGTCGGGGAGACCCAGTACTTC
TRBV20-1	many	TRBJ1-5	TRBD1	CSASRQGGQPQHF	TGCAGTGCTAGTAGACAGGGCGGTCAGCCCCAGCATTTT
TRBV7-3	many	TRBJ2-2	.	CASSLRGGTGELFF	TGTGCCAGCAGCTTAAGAGGGGGCACCGGGGAGCTGTTTTTT
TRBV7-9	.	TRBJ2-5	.	CASSLGEAEGEATQYF	TGTGCCAGCAGCTTAGGTGAGGCAGAGGGAGAGGCTACCCAGTACTTC
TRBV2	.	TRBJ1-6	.	CASSPDGGYNSPLHF	TGTGCCAGCTCACCGGACGGCGGGTATAATTCACCCCTCCACTTT
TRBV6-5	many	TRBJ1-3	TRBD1	CASSLTGQFSGNTIYF	TGTGCCAGCAGCCTCACGGGACAGTTCTCTGGAAACACCATATATTTT
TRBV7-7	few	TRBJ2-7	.	CASSTGSLIPSNNYYEQYF	TGTGCTAGCAGTACGGGCAGCCTAATTCCTAGCAACAATTACTACGAGCAGTACTTC
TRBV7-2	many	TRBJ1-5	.	CASSLGSQHQPQHF	TGTGCCAGCAGCTTAGGCTCCCAGCATCAGCCCCAGCATTTT
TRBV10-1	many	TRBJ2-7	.	CASSENGWAEQYF	TGCGCCAGCAGTGAGAATGGTTGGGCCGAGCAGTACTTC
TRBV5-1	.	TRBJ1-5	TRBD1	CASSWDSTNQPQHF	TGCGCCAGCAGCTGGGACAGCACAAATCAGCCCCAGCATTTT
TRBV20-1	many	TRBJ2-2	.	CSARDSGLARAGELFF	TGCAGTGCTAGAGATTCGGGGCTAGCTCGGGCCGGGGAGCTGTTTTTT
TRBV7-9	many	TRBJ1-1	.	CASRLGQTMNTEAFF	TGTGCCAGCAGGTTGGGGCAGACCATGAACACTGAAGCTTTCTTT
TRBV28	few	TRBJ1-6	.	CASSEDRRSPLHF	TGTGCCAGCAGTGAAGACAGAAGGTCACCCCTCCACTTT
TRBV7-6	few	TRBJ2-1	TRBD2	CASSPREVVEQFF	TGTGCCAGCAGCCCACGGGAGGTAGTTGAGCAGTTCTTC
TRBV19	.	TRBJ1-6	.	CASSSYTDSPLHF	TGTGCCAGTAGTTCCTACACGGATTCACCCCTCCACTTT
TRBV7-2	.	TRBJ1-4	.	CASSTNRGGELFF	TGTGCCAGCAGTACAAACCGGGGAGGTGAACTGTTTTTT
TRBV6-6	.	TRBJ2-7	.	CASSFLIWQGPLDEQYF	TGTGCCAGCAGTTTCTTGATATGGCAGGGTCCATTGGACGAGCAGTACTTC
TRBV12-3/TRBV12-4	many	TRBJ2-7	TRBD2	CASSSIRGLANYEQYF	TGTGCCAGCAGTTCAATCCGGGGACTAGCGAATTACGAGCAGTACTTC
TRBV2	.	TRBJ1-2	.	CASSEGLGGLGYGYTF	TGTGCCAGCAGTGAAGGGCTGGGGGGGTTGGGCTATGGCTACACCTTC
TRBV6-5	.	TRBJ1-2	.	CASSYSPTEGGYTF	TGTGCCAGCAGTTACTCCCCCACCGAAGGTGGCTACACCTTC
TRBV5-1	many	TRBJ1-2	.	CASSTDGTYGYTF	TGCGCCAGCAGCACGGACGGAACATATGGCTACACCTTC
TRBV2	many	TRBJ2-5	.	CASRDPAAGETQYF	TGTGCCAGCAGGGACCCCGCTGCCGGAGAGACCCAGTACTTC
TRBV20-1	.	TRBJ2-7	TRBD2	CSARRTSGRAGEQYF	TGCAGTGCTAGACGTACTAGCGGGAGGGCCGGCGAGCAGTACTTC
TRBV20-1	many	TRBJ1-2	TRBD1	CSARDPDRFYGYTF	TGCAGTGCTAGAGATCCGGACAGGTTCTATGGCTACACCTTC
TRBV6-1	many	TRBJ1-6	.	CASSEAGTTKDF	TGTGCCAGCAGTGAAGCCGGGACAACTAAGGACTTT
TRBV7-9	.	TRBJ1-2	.	CASSLQRQVLYGYTF	TGTGCCAGCAGCCTCCAGAGACAGGTGCTCTATGGCTACACCTTC
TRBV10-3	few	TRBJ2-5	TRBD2	CAISGAGVGQETQYF	TGTGCCATCAGTGGAGCGGGAGTGGGCCAAGAGACCCAGTACTTC
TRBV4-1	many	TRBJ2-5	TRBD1	CASSLTPPRTGWETQYF	TGCGCCAGCAGCCTCACCCCACCGCGGACAGGTTGGGAGACCCAGTACTTC
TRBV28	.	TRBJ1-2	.	CASSFHISYGYTF	TGTGCCAGCAGTTTCCACATATCCTATGGCTACACCTTC
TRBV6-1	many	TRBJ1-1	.	CASSEKGDIAEAFF	TGTGCCAGCAGTGAAAAAGGGGATATCGCTGAAGCTTTCTTT
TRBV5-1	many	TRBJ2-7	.	CASSLVDPNEQYF	TGCGCCAGCAGCTTGGTGGATCCGAACGAGCAGTACTTC
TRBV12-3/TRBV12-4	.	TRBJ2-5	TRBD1	CASNFPGQQETQYF	TGTGCCAGCAATTTCCCGGGACAGCAAGAGACCCAGTACTTC
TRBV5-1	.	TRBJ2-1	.	CASSPRAPRDNEQFF	TGCGCCAGCAGCCCCCGGGCACCGAGGGATAATGAGCAGTTCTTC
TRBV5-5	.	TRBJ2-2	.	CASSHRPTNTLAGELFF	TGCGCCAGCAGCCACAGGCCGACGAATACCCTAGCCGGGGAGCTGTTTTTT
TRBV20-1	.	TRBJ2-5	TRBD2	CSAFSRTSEETQYF	TGCAGTGCTTTTTCTAGGACTAGCGAAGAGACCCAGTACTTC
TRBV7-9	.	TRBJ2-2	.	CASSLPGGRVTGELFF	TGTGCCAGCAGCCTGCCGGGGGGCAGGGTCACCGGGGAGCTGTTTTTT
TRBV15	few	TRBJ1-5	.	CATSNRVGIQPQHF	TGTGCCACCAGCAACAGGGTAGGGATTCAGCCCCAGCATTTT